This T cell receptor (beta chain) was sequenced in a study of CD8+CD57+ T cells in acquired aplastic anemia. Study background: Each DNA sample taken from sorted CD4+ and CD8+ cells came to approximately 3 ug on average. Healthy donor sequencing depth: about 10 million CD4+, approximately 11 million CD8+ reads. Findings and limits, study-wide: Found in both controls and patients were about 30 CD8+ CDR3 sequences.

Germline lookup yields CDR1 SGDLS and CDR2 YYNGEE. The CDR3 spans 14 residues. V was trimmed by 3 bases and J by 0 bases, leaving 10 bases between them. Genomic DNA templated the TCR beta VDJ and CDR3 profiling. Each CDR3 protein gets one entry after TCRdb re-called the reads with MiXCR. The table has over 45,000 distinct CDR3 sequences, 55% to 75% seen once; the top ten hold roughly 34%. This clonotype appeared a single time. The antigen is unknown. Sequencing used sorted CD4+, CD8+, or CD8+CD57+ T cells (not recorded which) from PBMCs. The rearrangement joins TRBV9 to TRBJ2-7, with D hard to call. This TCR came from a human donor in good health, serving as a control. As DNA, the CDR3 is TGTGCCAGCAGCGCCGGACCCGGCTCCTACGAGCAGTACTTC. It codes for CASSAGPGSYEQYF.